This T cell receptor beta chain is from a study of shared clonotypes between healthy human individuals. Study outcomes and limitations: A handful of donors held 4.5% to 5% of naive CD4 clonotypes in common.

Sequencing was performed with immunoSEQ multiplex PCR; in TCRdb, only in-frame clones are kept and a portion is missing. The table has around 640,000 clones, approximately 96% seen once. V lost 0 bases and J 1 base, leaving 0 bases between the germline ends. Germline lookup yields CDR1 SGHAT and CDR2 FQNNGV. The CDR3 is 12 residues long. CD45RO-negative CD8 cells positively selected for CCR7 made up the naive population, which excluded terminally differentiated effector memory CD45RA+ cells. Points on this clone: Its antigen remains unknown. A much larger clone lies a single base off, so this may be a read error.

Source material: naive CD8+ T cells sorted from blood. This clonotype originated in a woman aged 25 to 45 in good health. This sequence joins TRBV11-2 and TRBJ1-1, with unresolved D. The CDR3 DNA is TGTGCCAGCAGCTTAGAGAACACTGAAGCTTTCTTT. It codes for CASSLENTEAFF.